This T cell receptor (beta chain) was identified during a study of blood T cell repertoires in COVID-19. Turning to the study itself: T cells, B-cell-depleted T cells, or PBMCs provided the cDNA or gDNA that served as material.

The CDR3 is made up of 15 amino acids. The germline CDR1 and CDR2 sequences are LGHDT and YNNKEL (reference sequence). Trimming took off 0 bases at V and 3 bases at J, with 10 bases between the two ends. Authors' processing steps: Amplification with reference gene primers provided the estimates of nucleated cell counts. The data were produced by immunoSEQ multiplex PCR, yet TCRdb's version contains in-frame clones alone and is incomplete. V and J calls and clone size are those listed in that table; D and trimming were worked out from the DNA. Of roughly 76,000 clones in the sample, around 90% were seen once.

This chain connects TRBV3-1 (or the pseudogene TRBV3-2) to TRBJ2-3, with D possibly TRBD2 on 5 matching bases. Sequencing was done on a sample of peripheral blood. The clonotype originates from a man between 50 and 59 years old with acute or convalescent COVID-19. The DNA for the CDR3 is TGTGCCAGCAGCCAAGATGCGCTAGCAACAGATACGCAGTATTTT. This translates into CASSQDALATDTQYF.